The sequence of this TCR beta chain was determined in a study of T cell responses to AZD1222 COVID-19 vaccine. General study points: At study baseline, merely six AZD1222 recipients were seropositive. Spike was spanned by vaccine-associated CD4 TCRs, with dominance at 160-218 and 743-854.

In the case of this clone: What it binds is unknown.

Sequenced by immunoSEQ multiplex PCR; TCRdb stores in-frame clones only, minus some. The repertoire holds roughly 120,000 clones, with around 89% as singletons. The germline V gene encodes CDR1 MNHEY and CDR2 SVGAGI. The CDR3 spans 16 residues. V was cut by 0 bases and J by 0 bases, with 9 bases left in between. The source is an adult in good health. V gene TRBV6-5 combines with J gene TRBJ1-3; D remains unclear. This material consisted of peripheral blood, taken on day 0 of AZD1222 vaccination. CDR3 sequence: CASSYSQDVSGNTIYF. Here the CDR3 DNA reads TGTGCCAGCAGTTACTCGCAGGACGTCTCTGGAAACACCATATATTTT.